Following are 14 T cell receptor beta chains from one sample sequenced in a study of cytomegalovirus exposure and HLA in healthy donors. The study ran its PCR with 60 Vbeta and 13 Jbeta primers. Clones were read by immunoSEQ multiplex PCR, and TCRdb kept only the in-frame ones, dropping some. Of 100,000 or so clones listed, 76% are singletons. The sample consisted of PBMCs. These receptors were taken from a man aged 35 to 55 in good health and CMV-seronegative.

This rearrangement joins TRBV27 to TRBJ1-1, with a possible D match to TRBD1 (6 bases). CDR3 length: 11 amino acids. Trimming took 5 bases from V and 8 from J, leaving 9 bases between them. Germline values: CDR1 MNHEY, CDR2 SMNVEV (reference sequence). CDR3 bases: TGTGCCAGCAGTCAGGGGATAGAAGCTTTCTTT. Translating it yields CASSQGIEAFF.

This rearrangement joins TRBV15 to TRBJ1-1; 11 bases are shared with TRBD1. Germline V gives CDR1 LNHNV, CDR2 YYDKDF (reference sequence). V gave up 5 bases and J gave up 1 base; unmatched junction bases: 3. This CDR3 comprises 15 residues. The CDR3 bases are TGTGCCACCAGCTGGGACAGGGGGGAGAACACTGAAGCTTTCTTT. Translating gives CATSWDRGENTEAFF. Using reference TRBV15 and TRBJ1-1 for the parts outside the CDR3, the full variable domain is DAMVIQNPRYQVTQFGKPVTLSCSQTLNHNVMYWYQQKSSQAPKLLFHYYDKDFNNEADTPDNFQSRRPNTSFCFLDIRSPGLGDTAMYLCATSWDRGENTEAFFGQGTRLTVV.

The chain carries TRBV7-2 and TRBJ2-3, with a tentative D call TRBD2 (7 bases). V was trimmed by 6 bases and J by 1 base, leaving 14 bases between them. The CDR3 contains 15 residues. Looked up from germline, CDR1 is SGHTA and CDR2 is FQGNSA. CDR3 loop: CASRPGGAGTDTQYF. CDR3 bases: TGTGCCAGCAGACCTGGGGGGGCCGGCACAGATACGCAGTATTTT.

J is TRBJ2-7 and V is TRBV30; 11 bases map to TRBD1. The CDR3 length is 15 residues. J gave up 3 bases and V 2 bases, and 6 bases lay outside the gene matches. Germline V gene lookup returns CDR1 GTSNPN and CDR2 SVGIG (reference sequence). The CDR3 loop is CAWSKGTGGLYEQYF. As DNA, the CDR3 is TGTGCCTGGAGTAAAGGGACAGGGGGTCTCTACGAGCAGTACTTC.

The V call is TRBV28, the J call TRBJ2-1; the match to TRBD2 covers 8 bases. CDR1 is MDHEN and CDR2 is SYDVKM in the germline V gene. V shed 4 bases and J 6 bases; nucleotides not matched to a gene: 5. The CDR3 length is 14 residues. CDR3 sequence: CASSSGGAANEQFF. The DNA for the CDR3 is TGTGCCAGCAGTTCGGGGGGGGCCGCCAATGAGCAGTTCTTC.

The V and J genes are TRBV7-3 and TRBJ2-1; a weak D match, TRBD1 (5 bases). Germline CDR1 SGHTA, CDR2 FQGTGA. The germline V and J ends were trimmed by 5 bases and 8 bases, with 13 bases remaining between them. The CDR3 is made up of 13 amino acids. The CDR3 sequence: CASSTQGSYEQFF. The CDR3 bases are TGTGCCAGCAGCACCCAGGGTAGCTATGAGCAGTTCTTC.

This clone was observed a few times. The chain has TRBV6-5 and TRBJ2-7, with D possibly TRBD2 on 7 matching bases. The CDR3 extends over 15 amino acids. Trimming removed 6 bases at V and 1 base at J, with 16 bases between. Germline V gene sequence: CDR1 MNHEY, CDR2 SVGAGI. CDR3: CASSRGGGISYEQYF. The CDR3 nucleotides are TGTGCCAGCAGCCGAGGGGGAGGGATATCCTACGAGCAGTACTTC.

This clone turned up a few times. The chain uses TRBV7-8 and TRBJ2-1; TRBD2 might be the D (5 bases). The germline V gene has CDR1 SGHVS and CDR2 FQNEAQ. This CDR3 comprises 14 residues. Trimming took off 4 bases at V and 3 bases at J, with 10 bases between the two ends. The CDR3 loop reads CASSYLRGYNEQFF. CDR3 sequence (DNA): TGTGCCAGCAGCTACCTACGGGGCTACAATGAGCAGTTCTTC.

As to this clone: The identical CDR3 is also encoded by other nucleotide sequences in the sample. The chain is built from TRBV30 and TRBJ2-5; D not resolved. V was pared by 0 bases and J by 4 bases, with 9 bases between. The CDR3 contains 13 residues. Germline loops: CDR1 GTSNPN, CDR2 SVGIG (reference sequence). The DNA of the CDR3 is TGTGCCTGGAGTGTACGGCGGCGAGAGACCCAGTACTTC. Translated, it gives CAWSVRRRETQYF.

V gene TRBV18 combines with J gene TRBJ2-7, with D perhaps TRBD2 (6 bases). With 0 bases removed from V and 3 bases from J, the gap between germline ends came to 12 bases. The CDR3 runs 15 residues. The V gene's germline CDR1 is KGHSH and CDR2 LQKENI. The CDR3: CASSPPGGSDYEQYF. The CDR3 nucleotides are TGTGCCAGCTCACCACCCGGGGGTAGTGACTACGAGCAGTACTTC.

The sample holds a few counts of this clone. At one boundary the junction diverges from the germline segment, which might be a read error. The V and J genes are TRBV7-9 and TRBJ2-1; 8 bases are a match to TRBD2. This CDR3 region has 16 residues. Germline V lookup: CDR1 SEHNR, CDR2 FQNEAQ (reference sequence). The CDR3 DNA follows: TGTTCCAGCAGCCCCCCGGGAGGGTCCTCCTACAATGAGCAGTTCTTC. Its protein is CSSSPPGGSSYNEQFF.

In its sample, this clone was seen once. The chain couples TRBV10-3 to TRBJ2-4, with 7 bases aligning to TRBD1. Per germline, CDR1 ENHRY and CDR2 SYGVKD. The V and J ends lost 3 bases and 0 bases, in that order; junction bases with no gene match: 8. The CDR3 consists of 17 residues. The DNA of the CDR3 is TGTGCCATCAGTGAAACGACAGGGAACCTAGCCAAAAACATTCAGTACTTC. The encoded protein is CAISETTGNLAKNIQYF.

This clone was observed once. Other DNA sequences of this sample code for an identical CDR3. CDR3 protein: CASSYPGQGRSPLHF. The CDR3 DNA reads TGTGCCAGCAGTTACCCAGGACAGGGAAGATCCCCCCTCCACTTT. This chain uses TRBV6-5 with TRBJ1-6, with TRBD1 identical over 8 bases. This CDR3 has 15 amino acids. CDR1 and CDR2 (germline): MNHEY, SVGAGI. The ends lost 2 bases at V and 13 bases at J; junction bases unmatched: 10.

CDR3 loop: CAISDVAGPYEQYF. CDR3 nucleotides: TGTGCCATCAGTGATGTAGCGGGACCCTACGAGCAGTACTTC. The rearrangement links TRBV10-3 to TRBJ2-7, with TRBD2 matching 8 bases. The CDR3 length is 14 residues. The germline V gene has CDR1 ENHRY and CDR2 SYGVKD. V gave up 3 bases and J gave up 2 bases; unmatched junction bases: 3.